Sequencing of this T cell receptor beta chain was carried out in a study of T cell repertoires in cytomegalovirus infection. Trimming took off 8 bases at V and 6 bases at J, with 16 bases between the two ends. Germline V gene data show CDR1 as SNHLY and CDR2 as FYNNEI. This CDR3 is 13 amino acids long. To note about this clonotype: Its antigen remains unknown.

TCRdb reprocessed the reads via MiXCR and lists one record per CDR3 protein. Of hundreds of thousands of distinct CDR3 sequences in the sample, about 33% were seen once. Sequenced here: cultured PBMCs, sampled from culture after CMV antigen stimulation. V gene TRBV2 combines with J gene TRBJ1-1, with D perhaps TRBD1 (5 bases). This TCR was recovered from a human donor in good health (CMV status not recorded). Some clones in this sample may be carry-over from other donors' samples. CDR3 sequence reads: CASRAGTVPEAFF. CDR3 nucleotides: TGTGCCAGCCGAGCCGGGACGGTCCCTGAAGCTTTCTTT.